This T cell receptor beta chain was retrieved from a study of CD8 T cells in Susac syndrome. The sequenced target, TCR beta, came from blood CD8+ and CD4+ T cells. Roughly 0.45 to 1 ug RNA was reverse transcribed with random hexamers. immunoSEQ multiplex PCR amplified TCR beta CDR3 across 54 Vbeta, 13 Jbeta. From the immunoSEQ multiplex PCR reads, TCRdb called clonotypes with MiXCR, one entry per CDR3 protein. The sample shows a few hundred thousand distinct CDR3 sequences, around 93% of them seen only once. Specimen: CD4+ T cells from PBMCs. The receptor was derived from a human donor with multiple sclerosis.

The CDR3 loop reads CASSPLDRPPQHF. The CDR3 DNA follows: TGTGCCAGCAGTCCTTTGGACAGACCGCCCCAGCATTTT. The rearrangement links TRBV12-3 or TRBV12-4 to TRBJ1-5; possibly TRBD1 for D (6 bases). This CDR3 is 13 amino acids long. Trimming took off 5 bases at V and 9 bases at J, with 14 bases between the two ends.